Below, one T cell receptor (beta chain) is given with its context. This sample was included in a study of blood T cell repertoires in COVID-19. The overall study: Researchers got acute and convalescent COVID-19 samples from the United States, Italy and Spain. PBMCs, B-cell-depleted T cells, or T cells provided the cDNA or gDNA that made up the material.

CDR1 is SGHAT, CDR2 FQNNGV, per germline. Trimming left V 5 bases short and J 2 bases short, with 14 bases between. The CDR3 extends over 15 amino acids. Source study methods: Reference gene primer amplification yielded estimated nucleated cell counts. Clones were sequenced by immunoSEQ multiplex PCR, and TCRdb holds only the in-frame ones, with some missing. The DNA gave D and trimming, while V, J and clone size come from that table. Found here are about 86,000 clones, 75% to 90% of them singletons; the top ten hold under 35%. This receptor was taken from a woman of 80 years or more with active or convalescent COVID-19. The sample was peripheral blood. The chain is built from TRBV11-2 and TRBJ2-3, with D uncertain. CDR3 protein: CASSPSRIATDTQYF. CDR3 sequence (DNA): TGTGCCAGCAGCCCCTCCCGGATAGCCACAGATACGCAGTATTTT.